The clone carrying this TCR beta chain was recorded a few times. The antigen is unknown. The time point was: newly diagnosed GD, antithyroid drugs for less than 3 months. PBMCs were the source of the RNA used for TCR sequencing. This sample is part of a study of regulatory T cells in long-lasting Graves disease. Study-level points and caveats: When disease was persistent, TRBV28, TRBJ1-2 and TRBJ2-5 were the favored segments. Clonotypes that were public and shared totalled approximately 2,800 in persistent patients versus roughly 1,000 in new patients.

Building of the TCR beta libraries involved iRepertoire HTBI primers and Arm-PCR of CDR3 regions. Original methodology: Detected in the samples were roughly 60 TRBV and 12 to 15 TRBJ segments. TCRdb reprocessed the multiplex PCR reads via MiXCR and lists one record per CDR3 protein. TCRdb's processing, not the authors' own work, is the source of the V and J calls. The sample comprises 250,000 or so distinct CDR3 sequences, around 18% of which are singletons, and 12% to 15% rests with the top ten. With V trimmed by 8 bases and J by 5 bases, 11 bases remained unmatched. CDR1 MNHEY and CDR2 SVGEGT come from the germline V gene. The CDR3 covers 15 residues. The same data also contributed to another study, on T cells in Graves' hyperthyroidism and ophthalmopathy. That paper notes: TCR CDR3 regions were first amplified by RT-PCR with HTBI primers.

Sequencing was performed on peripheral blood mononuclear cells (PBMCs), taken at new diagnosis, from a patient treated with antithyroid drugs. The rearrangement links TRBV6-2 or TRBV6-3 to TRBJ2-5; 10 bases are a match to TRBD1. This sequence was found in a woman in her thirties with Graves disease. CDR3 DNA: TGTGCCAGCGGTTCCCGGGACAGGGGCTCGGAGACCCAGTACTTC. Amino acid sequence: CASGSRDRGSETQYF.